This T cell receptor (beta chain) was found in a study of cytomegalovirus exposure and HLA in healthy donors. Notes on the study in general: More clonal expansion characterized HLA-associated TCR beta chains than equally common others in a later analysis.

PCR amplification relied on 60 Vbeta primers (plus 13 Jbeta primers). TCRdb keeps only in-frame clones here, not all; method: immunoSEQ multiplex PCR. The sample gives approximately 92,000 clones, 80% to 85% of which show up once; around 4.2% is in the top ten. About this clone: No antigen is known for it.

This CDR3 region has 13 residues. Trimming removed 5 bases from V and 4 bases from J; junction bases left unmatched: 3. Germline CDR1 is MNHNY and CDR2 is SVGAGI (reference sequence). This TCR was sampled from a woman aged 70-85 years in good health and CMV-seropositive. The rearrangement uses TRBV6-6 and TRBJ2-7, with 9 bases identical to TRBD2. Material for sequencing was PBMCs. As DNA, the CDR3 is TGTGCCAGCAGTGCGGGAGGGCCTTACGAGCAGTACTTC. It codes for CASSAGGPYEQYF.